This TCR beta chain emerged from a study of blood T cell repertoires in COVID-19. As for the study in general: Acute-phase and convalescent COVID-19 samples originated in the United States, Italy and Spain.

Germline CDR1 reads MGHRA; CDR2 reads YSYEKL. Between the trimmed V and J ends, which lost 4 bases and 4 bases, there was a span of 14 bases. There are 15 residues in the CDR3. Original analysis: Amplifying reference gene primers gave estimates of nucleated cell counts. Profiled with immunoSEQ multiplex PCR; TCRdb holds only in-frame clones, not every one. Clonal size and the V and J genes are those of that table, whereas D and trimming came from the DNA. The sample gives 180,000 or so clones, about 88% of which show up once; more than 6.5% is in the top ten. The receptor was isolated from a woman of 80 years or more in a cohort sampled during active or convalescent COVID-19. Sequenced: peripheral blood. The chain recombines TRBV4-1 with TRBJ2-1; tentatively, D is TRBD1 (5 bases). This CDR3 is CASSLPAGLYNEQFF. The CDR3 coding sequence is TGCGCCAGCAGCCTCCCGGCAGGGCTGTACAATGAGCAGTTCTTC.